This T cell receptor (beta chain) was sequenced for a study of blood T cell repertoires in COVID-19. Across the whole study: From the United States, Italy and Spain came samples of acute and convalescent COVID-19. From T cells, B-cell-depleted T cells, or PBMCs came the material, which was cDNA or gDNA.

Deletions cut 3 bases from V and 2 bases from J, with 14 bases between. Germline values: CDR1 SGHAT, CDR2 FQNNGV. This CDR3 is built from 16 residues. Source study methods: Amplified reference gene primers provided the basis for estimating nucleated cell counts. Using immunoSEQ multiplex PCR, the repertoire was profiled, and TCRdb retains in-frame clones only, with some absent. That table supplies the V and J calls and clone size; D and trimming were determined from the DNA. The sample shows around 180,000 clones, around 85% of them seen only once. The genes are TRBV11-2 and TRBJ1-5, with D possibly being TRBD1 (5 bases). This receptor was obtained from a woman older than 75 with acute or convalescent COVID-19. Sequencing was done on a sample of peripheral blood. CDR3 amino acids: CASSFSSVGGNQPQHF. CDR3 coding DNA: TGTGCCAGCAGCTTCTCATCTGTAGGGGGCAATCAGCCCCAGCATTTT.